The 24 T cell receptor beta chains given below trace back to one sample, sequenced in a study of cytomegalovirus exposure and HLA in healthy donors. This PCR relied on a set of 60 Vbeta primers and 13 Jbeta primers. TCRdb keeps only in-frame clones here, not all; method: immunoSEQ multiplex PCR. This sample yields some 180,000 clones, of which nearly 80% are seen a single time; approximately 2.9% belongs to the top ten. Material for sequencing was PBMCs. These receptors originate from a female donor in good health and CMV-seronegative.

This chain links TRBV9 with TRBJ2-1, with 9 bases lining up with TRBD2. CDR1 SGDLS and CDR2 YYNGEE come from the germline V gene. Germline trimming cut 0 bases from V and 7 bases from J; bases unmatched to any gene: 8. The CDR3 loop spans 16 amino acids. The DNA for the CDR3 is TGTGCCAGCAGCGTAGGAGGGACTAGCTTTGGGAATGAGCAGTTCTTC. Translating it yields CASSVGGTSFGNEQFF.

The sample holds a few counts of this clone. This chain uses TRBV28 with TRBJ2-2; 8 bases map to TRBD1. Germline assignment: CDR1 MDHEN and CDR2 SYDVKM. Trimming took 5 bases from V and 4 from J; bases not matched to a gene: 9. The CDR3 is 16 residues long. The CDR3 DNA follows: TGTGCCAGCAGTCCTGCAGGGGGCGGACCCACCGGGGAGCTGTTTTTT. Protein product: CASSPAGGGPTGELFF.

This clone has just one count. CDR3 loop: CASSFQDTQETQYF. CDR3 sequence (DNA): TGTGCCAGCAGCTTTCAGGACACCCAAGAGACCCAGTACTTC. This rearrangement joins TRBV7-9 to TRBJ2-5; D is perhaps TRBD1 (5 bases). The CDR3 has 14 amino acids. Germline CDR1 reads SEHNR; CDR2 reads FQNEAQ (reference sequence). The ends were cut back, 3 bases at V and 1 base at J, with 9 bases in the middle.

The genes are TRBV5-1 and TRBJ2-7; perhaps TRBD1 as D (6 bases). The CDR3 sequence is 15 residues long. Germline V gene sequence: CDR1 SGHRS, CDR2 YFSETQ. The V and J ends lost 4 bases and 1 base respectively, with 15 bases between them. In DNA, the CDR3 is TGCGCCAGCAGCCCGAGGACAGCCGGATCCTACGAGCAGTACTTC. Encoded protein: CASSPRTAGSYEQYF.

This clone was observed at least ten times. This chain joins TRBV18 and TRBJ1-5; tentatively, D is TRBD1 (6 bases). The germline V gene encodes CDR1 KGHSH and CDR2 LQKENI. This CDR3 spans 15 amino acids. V dropped 1 base and J dropped 5 bases, with 12 bases sitting between them. For the CDR3, the DNA is TGTGCCAGCTCACCACAGTCAGGGGCGGATCAGCCCCAGCATTTT. Translating it yields CASSPQSGADQPQHF.

On this clone itself: A much larger clone lies one base from this, so it may be a read error. Other DNA sequences in this specimen translate into the identical CDR3. The chain uses TRBV5-8 and TRBJ1-2, with D hard to call. Germline CDR1 reads SGHTS; CDR2 reads YDEGEE. The CDR3 has 16 amino acids. Deletions cut 4 bases from V and 3 bases from J, with 19 bases between. CDR3 region: CASSLFGPAADYGYTF. The CDR3 DNA sequence: TGTGCCAGCAGCCTGTTCGGTCCCGCCGCGGACTATGGCTACACCTTC.

There are a few counts of this clone. This chain links TRBV28 with TRBJ2-2; no reliable D call. CDR1 and CDR2 from the germline V gene are MDHEN and SYDVKM. The V end lost 5 bases, the J end lost 7 bases, and 11 bases lay between the germline ends. The CDR3 has 13 residues. The CDR3 DNA reads TGTGCCAGCAGTCCCCCGACACTCGGGGAGCTGTTTTTT. Amino acids: CASSPPTLGELFF.

Points on this clone: The junction differs from germline at one of its ends, possibly a read error. The chain has TRBV7-9 and TRBJ2-7; D not resolved. The germline CDR1 and CDR2 sequences are SEHNR and FQNEAQ (reference sequence). This CDR3 is built from 16 residues. CDR3 region: CSSSSSPRDNSYEQYF. CDR3 DNA sequence: TGTTCCAGCAGCTCTTCGCCCCGTGACAACTCCTACGAGCAGTACTTC.

The chain combines TRBV5-1 with TRBJ2-5; 7 nucleotides line up with TRBD1. The germline V gene encodes CDR1 SGHRS and CDR2 YFSETQ. CDR3 length equals 15 residues. Germline trimming cut 2 bases from V and 0 bases from J; bases unmatched to any gene: 4. The CDR3 loop reads CASSLRTGNQETQYF. The CDR3 DNA is TGCGCCAGCAGCTTACGGACAGGAAACCAAGAGACCCAGTACTTC. The whole variable domain, filled in from reference TRBV5-1 and TRBJ2-5, reads KAGVTQTPRYLIKTRGQQVTLSCSPISGHRSVSWYQQTPGQGLQFLFEYFSETQRNKGNFPGRFSGRQFSNSRSEMNVSTLELGDSALYLCASSLRTGNQETQYFGPGTRLLVL.

The chain employs TRBV9 and TRBJ2-2; 7 bases are shared with TRBD1. Germline V CDR1 and CDR2: SGDLS, YYNGEE. The CDR3 totals 17 residues. Germline trimming cut 0 bases from V and 6 bases from J; bases unmatched to any gene: 11. The chain's CDR3 is CASSVAGKGGASGELFF. As DNA, the CDR3 is TGTGCCAGCAGCGTAGCTGGGAAAGGGGGCGCATCCGGGGAGCTGTTTTTT.

This chain links TRBV9 with TRBJ2-7; 10 bases match TRBD2. J was trimmed by 9 bases and V by 3 bases; bases with no gene match: 9. CDR3 length: 14 residues. Germline V gene lookup returns CDR1 SGDLS and CDR2 YYNGEE. The CDR3 is CASSEGLASTGQYF. The CDR3 DNA reads TGTGCCAGCAGCGAGGGACTAGCGTCCACGGGGCAGTACTTC.

The chain combines TRBV9 with TRBJ2-5, with D possibly TRBD2 on 6 matching bases. This CDR3 has 13 residues. CDR1 is SGDLS, CDR2 YYNGEE, per germline. Trimming took off 3 bases at V and 4 bases at J, with 10 bases between the two ends. Here the CDR3 reads CASSARDSETQYF. CDR3 in DNA: TGTGCCAGCAGCGCCCGGGACTCAGAGACCCAGTACTTC.

This rearrangement joins TRBV27 to TRBJ2-4; 8 bases are a match to TRBD1. Germline V CDR1 and CDR2: MNHEY, SMNVEV (reference sequence). This CDR3 contains 16 residues. Trimming cost V 5 bases and J 1 base; bases outside gene matches: 7. The CDR3 reads CASSVGTGYAKNIQYF. As DNA, the CDR3 is TGTGCCAGCAGTGTAGGGACAGGATACGCCAAAAACATTCAGTACTTC.

The V gene is TRBV7-2, the J gene TRBJ2-3, with TRBD2 as a possible D gene (6 bases). This CDR3 is 15 amino acids long. The ends were cut back, 1 base at V and 3 bases at J, with 11 bases in the middle. Germline values: CDR1 SGHTA, CDR2 FQGNSA. CDR3 sequence: CASSLGLRETDTQYF. The CDR3 region has the DNA TGTGCCAGCAGCTTAGGGTTGCGGGAAACAGATACGCAGTATTTT.

The chain is built from TRBV7-9 and TRBJ1-3; D call uncertain. The CDR3 extends over 15 amino acids. With 2 bases removed from V and 4 bases from J, the gap between germline ends came to 12 bases. Germline V gives CDR1 SEHNR, CDR2 FQNEAQ (reference sequence). CDR3 sequence (DNA): TGTGCCAGCAGCTTACGGTCTAGTGAGGGAAACACCATATATTTT. Protein product: CASSLRSSEGNTIYF. The full variable domain, in which reference TRBV7-9 and TRBJ1-3 provide the parts outside the CDR3, is DTGVSQNPRHKITKRGQNVTFRCDPISEHNRLYWYRQTLGQGPEFLTYFQNEAQLEKSRLLSDRFSAERPKGSFSTLEIQRTEQGDSAMYLCASSLRSSEGNTIYFGEGSWLTVV.

The rearrangement uses TRBV9 and TRBJ2-5, with D possibly being TRBD2 (6 bases). Germline-derived CDR1 and CDR2 are SGDLS and YYNGEE. This CDR3 is built from 13 residues. The V gene lost 9 bases and the J gene lost 5 bases, with 17 bases spanning the gap. The CDR3 loop reads CATRRGGNETQYF. The CDR3, as DNA: TGTGCCACCCGACGCGGCGGGAATGAGACCCAGTACTTC.

The chain recombines TRBV6-1 with TRBJ1-1; a weak D match, TRBD1 (5 bases). The CDR3 is 13 residues long. V was pared by 2 bases and J by 7 bases, with 11 bases between. CDR1 MNHNS and CDR2 SASEGT come from the germline V gene. The CDR3 DNA sequence: TGTGCCAGCAGTGAACGGGCCGGGGGTGAAGCTTTCTTT. This gives the protein CASSERAGGEAFF.

V and J are TRBV30 and TRBJ2-5; TRBD2 aligns across 7 bases. Germline-derived CDR1 and CDR2 are GTSNPN and SVGIG (reference sequence). This CDR3 comprises 14 residues. With V trimmed by 0 bases and J by 4 bases, 5 bases remained unmatched. CDR3 region: CAWSVQAGLETQYF. The DNA for the CDR3 is TGTGCCTGGAGTGTACAAGCGGGGCTAGAGACCCAGTACTTC.

This clone has a count of ten or more. The CDR3: CASRWDREIFGNTIYF. In DNA form, the CDR3 reads TGTGCCAGCAGATGGGACAGGGAGATTTTTGGAAACACCATATATTTT. The chain recombines TRBV21-1 with TRBJ1-3; the table's TRBD1 call for D was not verified on the DNA. TRBV21-1 is a documented pseudogene. CDR3 length: 16 amino acids.

The chain employs TRBV6-5 and TRBJ2-3; D may be TRBD2 (6 bases). CDR3 length equals 14 residues. V was shortened by 1 base and J by 4 bases, with 9 bases between the two germline ends. The germline CDR1 and CDR2 sequences are MNHEY and SVGAGI. The CDR3 DNA reads TGTGCCAGCAGTTACTACGGGAGTTCAGATACGCAGTATTTT. The encoded protein is CASSYYGSSDTQYF.

The chain is built from TRBV10-3 and TRBJ1-2, with D possibly being TRBD1 (6 bases). The CDR3 extends over 14 amino acids. The germline CDR1 and CDR2 sequences are ENHRY and SYGVKD. The V end lost 2 bases, the J end lost 7 bases, and 14 bases lay between the germline ends. CDR3 sequence: CAISEMTGVSGYTF. CDR3 bases: TGTGCCATCAGTGAGATGACAGGAGTAAGTGGCTACACCTTC.

The V and J genes are TRBV7-2 and TRBJ1-2; D perhaps matches TRBD1 (5 bases). V dropped 1 base and J dropped 2 bases, with 11 bases sitting between them. CDR3 length: 15 residues. CDR1 and CDR2 from the germline V gene are SGHTA and FQGNSA. CDR3 region: CASSLDRIANYGYTF. CDR3 DNA sequence: TGTGCCAGCAGCTTAGACAGGATTGCCAACTATGGCTACACCTTC.

V and J are TRBV6-6 and TRBJ2-1; D is unclear. The CDR3 consists of 15 residues. Looked up from germline, CDR1 is MNHNY and CDR2 is SVGAGI (reference sequence). The ends were cut back, 6 bases at V and 9 bases at J, with 21 bases in the middle. CDR3 sequence reads: CASSLGPLLMSEQFF. The CDR3 DNA reads TGTGCCAGCAGCCTCGGTCCTCTCCTCATGAGTGAGCAGTTCTTC.

This chain links TRBV19 with TRBJ2-7; TRBD2 might be the D (6 bases). Germline CDR1 is LNHDA and CDR2 is SQIVND (reference sequence). CDR3 length: 14 amino acids. V was pared by 3 bases and J by 0 bases, with 9 bases between. The CDR3 coding sequence is TGTGCCAGTAGTATTGGGGGGTCCTCCTACGAGCAGTACTTC. Residues: CASSIGGSSYEQYF.